Listed below are T cell receptor beta chains from one sample, sequenced in a study of blood T cell repertoires in COVID-19. Using immunoSEQ multiplex PCR, the repertoire was profiled, and TCRdb retains in-frame clones only, with some absent. The sample lists some 270,000 clones; over 75% were seen once. The specimen sequenced was PBMCs or T cells enriched from blood (not recorded which). The source is a woman in her 30s who had recovered from COVID-19. CDR3s leave out the opening cysteine and the closing phenylalanine or tryptophan.

V	J	CDR3
TRBV7-6	TRBJ2-7	ASSLLRSRVVYEQY
TRBV19	TRBJ1-1	ASSIRGGKSGPEAF
TRBV24-1	TRBJ2-4	ATSDSTIEITKNIQY
TRBV9	TRBJ1-3	ASSVDGLGNTIY
TRBV20-1	TRBJ2-7	SASLGQGIYEQY
TRBV11-3	TRBJ2-7	ASSFDSGNYEQY
TRBV11-2	TRBJ2-5	ASSTTGARETQY
TRBV18	TRBJ2-1	ASSPPGLAGYNEQF
TRBV7-9	TRBJ2-2	ASSFWGIRAGELF
TRBV14	TRBJ1-2	ASSPDELNYGYT
TRBV19	TRBJ2-7	ASSMTSGRADEQY
TRBV27	TRBJ2-1	ASSQRGLLVNEQF
TRBV11-2	TRBJ1-2	ASSSFGLGAQDYGYT
TRBV19	TRBJ1-1	ATYTTGDLRNTEAF
TRBV2	TRBJ2-1	ASSETAGGYNEQF
TRBV11-3	TRBJ2-1	ASSPGTGGVNEQF
TRBV27	TRBJ2-5	ASSRLVIGYKETQY